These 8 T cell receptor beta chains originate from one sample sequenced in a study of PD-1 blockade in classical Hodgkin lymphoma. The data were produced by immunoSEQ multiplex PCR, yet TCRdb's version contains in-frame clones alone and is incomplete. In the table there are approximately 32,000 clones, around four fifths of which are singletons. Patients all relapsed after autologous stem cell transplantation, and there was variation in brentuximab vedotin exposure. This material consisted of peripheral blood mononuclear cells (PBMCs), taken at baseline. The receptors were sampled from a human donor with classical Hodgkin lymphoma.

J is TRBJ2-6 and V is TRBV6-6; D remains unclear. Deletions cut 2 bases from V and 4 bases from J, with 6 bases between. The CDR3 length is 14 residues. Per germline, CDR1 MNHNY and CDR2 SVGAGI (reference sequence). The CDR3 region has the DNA TGTGCCAGCAGTTACCAAGAGGGGGCCAACGTCCTGACTTTC. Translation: CASSYQEGANVLTF.

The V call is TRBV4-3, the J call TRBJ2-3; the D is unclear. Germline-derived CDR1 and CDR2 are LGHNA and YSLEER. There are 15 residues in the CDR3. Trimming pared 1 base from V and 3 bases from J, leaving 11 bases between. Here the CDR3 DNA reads TGCGCCAGCAGCCAAGCCTTTTGGGGAACAGATACGCAGTATTTT. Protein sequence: CASSQAFWGTDTQYF.

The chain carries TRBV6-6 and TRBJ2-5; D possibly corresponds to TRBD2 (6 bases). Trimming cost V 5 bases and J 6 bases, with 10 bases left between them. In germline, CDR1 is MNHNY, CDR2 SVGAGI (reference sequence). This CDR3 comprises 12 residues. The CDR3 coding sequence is TGTGCCAGCAGTGGGACTGGACAGACCCAGTACTTC. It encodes CASSGTGQTQYF.

CDR3 in amino acids: CASSLWDRDTGELFF. The CDR3 bases are TGTGCCAGCAGCTTATGGGATAGGGACACCGGGGAGCTGTTTTTT. This chain uses TRBV7-2 with TRBJ2-2; D call uncertain. This CDR3 has 15 residues. V shed 2 bases and J shed 3 bases, with 10 bases lying between them. Germline assignment: CDR1 SGHTA and CDR2 FQGNSA.

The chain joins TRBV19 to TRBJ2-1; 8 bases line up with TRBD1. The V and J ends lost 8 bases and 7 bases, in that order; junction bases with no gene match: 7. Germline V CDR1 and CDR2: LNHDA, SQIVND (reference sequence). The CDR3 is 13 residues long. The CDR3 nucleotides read TGTGCCAGTTGGCAGGGGGCGTTAAATGAGCAGTTCTTC. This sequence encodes CASWQGALNEQFF.

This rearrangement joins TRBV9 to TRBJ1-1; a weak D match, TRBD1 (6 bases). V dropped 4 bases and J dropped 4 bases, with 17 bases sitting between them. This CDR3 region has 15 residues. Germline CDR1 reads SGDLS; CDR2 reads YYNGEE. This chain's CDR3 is CASSPIEGGSTEAFF. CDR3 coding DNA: TGTGCCAGCAGCCCGATCGAGGGGGGTAGCACTGAAGCTTTCTTT.

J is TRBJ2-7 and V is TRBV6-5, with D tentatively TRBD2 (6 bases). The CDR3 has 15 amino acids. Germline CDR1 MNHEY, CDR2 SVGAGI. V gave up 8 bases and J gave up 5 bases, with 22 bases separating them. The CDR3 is CASGLQPGRWNEQYF. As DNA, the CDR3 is TGTGCCAGCGGACTACAACCGGGACGGTGGAACGAGCAGTACTTC.

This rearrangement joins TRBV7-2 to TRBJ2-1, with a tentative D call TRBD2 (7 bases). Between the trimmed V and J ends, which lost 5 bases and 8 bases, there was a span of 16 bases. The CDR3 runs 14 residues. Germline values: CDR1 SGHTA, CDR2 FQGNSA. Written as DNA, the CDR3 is TGTGCCAGCAGCAACCTAAGGGGGGGCGATGAGCAGTTCTTC. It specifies CASSNLRGGDEQFF.